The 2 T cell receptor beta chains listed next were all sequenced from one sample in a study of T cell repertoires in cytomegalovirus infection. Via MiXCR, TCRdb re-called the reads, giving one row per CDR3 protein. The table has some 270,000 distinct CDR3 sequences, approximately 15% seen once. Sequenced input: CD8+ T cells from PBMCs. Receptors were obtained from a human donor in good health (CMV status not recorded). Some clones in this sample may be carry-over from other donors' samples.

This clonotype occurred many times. In DNA form, the CDR3 reads TGTGCCAGCAGCCCCCGTCCCAGGGGGGGGCCGGGAGATACGCAGTATTTT. This translates into CASSPRPRGGPGDTQYF. This rearrangement joins TRBV7-3 to TRBJ2-3; D tentatively reads TRBD1 or TRBD2 (7 bases each). CDR3 length: 17 amino acids. Germline V gives CDR1 SGHTA, CDR2 FQGTGA. V was trimmed by 5 bases and J by 5 bases, leaving 23 bases between them. Full variable domain (remainder filled in from reference TRBV7-3 and TRBJ2-3): GAGVSQTPSNKVTEKGKYVELRCDPISGHTALYWYRQSLGQGPEFLIYFQGTGAADDSGLPNDRFFAVRPEGSVSTLKIQRTERGDSAVYLCASSPRPRGGPGDTQYFGPGTRLTVL.

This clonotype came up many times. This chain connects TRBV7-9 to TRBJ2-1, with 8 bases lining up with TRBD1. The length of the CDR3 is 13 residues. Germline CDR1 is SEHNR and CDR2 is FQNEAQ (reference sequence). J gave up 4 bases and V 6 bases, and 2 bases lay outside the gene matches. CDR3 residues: CASRGQAYNEQFF. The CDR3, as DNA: TGTGCCAGCAGGGGACAGGCTTACAATGAGCAGTTCTTC.